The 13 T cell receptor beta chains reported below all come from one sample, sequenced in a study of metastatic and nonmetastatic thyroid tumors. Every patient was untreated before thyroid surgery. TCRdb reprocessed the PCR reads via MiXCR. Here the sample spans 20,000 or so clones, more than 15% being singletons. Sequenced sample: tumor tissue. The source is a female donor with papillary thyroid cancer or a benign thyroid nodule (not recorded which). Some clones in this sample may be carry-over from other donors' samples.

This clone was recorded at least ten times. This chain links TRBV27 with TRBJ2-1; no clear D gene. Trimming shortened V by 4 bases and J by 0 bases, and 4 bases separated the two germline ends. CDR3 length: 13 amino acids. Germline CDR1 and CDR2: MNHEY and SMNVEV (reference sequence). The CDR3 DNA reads TGTGCCAGCAGTTGGACCTCCTACAATGAGCAGTTCTTC. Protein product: CASSWTSYNEQFF.

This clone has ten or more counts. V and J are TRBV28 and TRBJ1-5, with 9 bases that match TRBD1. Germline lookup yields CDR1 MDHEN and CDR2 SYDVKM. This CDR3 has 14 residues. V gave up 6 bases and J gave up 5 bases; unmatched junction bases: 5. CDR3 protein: CASSIGQGHQPQHF. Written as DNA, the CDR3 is TGTGCCAGCAGCATAGGACAGGGGCATCAGCCCCAGCATTTT.

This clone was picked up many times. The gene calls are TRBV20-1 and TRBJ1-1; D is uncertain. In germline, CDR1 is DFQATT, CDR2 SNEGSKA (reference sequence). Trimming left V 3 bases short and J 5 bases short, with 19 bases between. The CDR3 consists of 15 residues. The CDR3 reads CSASPRTLPQTEAFF. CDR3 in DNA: TGCAGTGCTAGTCCTCGGACCCTTCCCCAAACTGAAGCTTTCTTT.

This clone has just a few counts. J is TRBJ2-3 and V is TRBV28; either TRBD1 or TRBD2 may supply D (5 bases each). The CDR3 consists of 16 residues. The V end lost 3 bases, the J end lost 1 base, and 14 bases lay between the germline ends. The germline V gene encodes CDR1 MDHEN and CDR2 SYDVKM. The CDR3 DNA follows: TGTGCCAGCAGTTTGGAGGATAGAGGGGGCACAGATACGCAGTATTTT. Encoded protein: CASSLEDRGGTDTQYF.

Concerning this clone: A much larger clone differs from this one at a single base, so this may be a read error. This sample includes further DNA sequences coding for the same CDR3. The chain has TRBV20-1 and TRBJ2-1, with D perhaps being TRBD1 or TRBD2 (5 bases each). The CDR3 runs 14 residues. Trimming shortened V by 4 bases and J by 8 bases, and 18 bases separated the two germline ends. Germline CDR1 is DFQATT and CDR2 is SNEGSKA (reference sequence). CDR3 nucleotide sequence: TGCAGTGCTATCCGGGACCCTCTTAGGGATGAGCAGTTCTTC. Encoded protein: CSAIRDPLRDEQFF.

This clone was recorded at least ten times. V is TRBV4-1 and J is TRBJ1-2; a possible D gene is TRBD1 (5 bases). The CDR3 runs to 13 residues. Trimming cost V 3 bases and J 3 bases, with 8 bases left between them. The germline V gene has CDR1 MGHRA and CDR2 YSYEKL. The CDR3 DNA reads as TGCGCCAGCAGCCAGGACACCTACTATGGCTACACCTTC. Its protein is CASSQDTYYGYTF.

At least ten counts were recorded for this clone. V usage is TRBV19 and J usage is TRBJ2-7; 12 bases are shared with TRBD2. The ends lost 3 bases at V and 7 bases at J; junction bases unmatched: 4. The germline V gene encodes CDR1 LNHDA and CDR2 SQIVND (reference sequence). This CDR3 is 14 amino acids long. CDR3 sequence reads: CASSISGTSGEQYF. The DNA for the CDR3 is TGTGCCAGTAGTATTTCGGGGACTAGCGGGGAGCAGTACTTC. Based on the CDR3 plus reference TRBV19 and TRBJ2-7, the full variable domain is DGGITQSPKYLFRKEGQNVTLSCEQNLNHDAMYWYRQDPGQGLRLIYYSQIVNDFQKGDIAEGYSVSREKKESFPLTVTSAQKNPTAFYLCASSISGTSGEQYFGPGTRLTVT.

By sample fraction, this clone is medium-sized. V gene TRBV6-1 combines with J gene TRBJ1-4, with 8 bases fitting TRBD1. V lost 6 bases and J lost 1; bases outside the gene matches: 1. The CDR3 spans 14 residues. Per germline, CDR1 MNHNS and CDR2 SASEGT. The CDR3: CASRGQGTNEKLFF. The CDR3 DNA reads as TGTGCCAGCAGAGGACAGGGAACTAATGAAAAACTGTTTTTT.

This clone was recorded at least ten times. Here the CDR3 reads CASIFAGANVLTF. Written as DNA, the CDR3 is TGTGCCAGCATCTTCGCTGGGGCCAACGTCCTGACTTTC. The rearrangement uses TRBV2 and TRBJ2-6; no definite D call. This CDR3 has 13 amino acids. V was clipped by 7 bases and J by 2 bases, with 6 bases between them. Germline V CDR1 and CDR2: SNHLY, FYNNEI.

For the CDR3, the DNA is TGCGCCAGCAGCCAAGTAGGCTTGGGGTATACGGGCTCCTACGAGCAGTACTTC. Its translation is CASSQVGLGYTGSYEQYF. V is TRBV4-1 and J is TRBJ2-7; D is undetermined. The CDR3 length is 18 residues. Trimming pared 1 base from V and 0 bases from J, leaving 19 bases between. Germline V gene lookup returns CDR1 MGHRA and CDR2 YSYEKL.

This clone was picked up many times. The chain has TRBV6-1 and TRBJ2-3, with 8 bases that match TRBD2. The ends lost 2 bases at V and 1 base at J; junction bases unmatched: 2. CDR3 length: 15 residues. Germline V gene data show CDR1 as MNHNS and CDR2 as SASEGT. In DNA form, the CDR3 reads TGTGCCAGCAGTGAACGGCGGGGGGGCACAGATACGCAGTATTTT. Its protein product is CASSERRGGTDTQYF.

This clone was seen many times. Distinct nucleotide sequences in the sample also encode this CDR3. The CDR3 DNA follows: TGTGCCAGCAGCAGGGGCGGAGGAAACACCATATATTTT. It is translated as CASSRGGGNTIYF. The chain recombines TRBV9 with TRBJ1-3; perhaps TRBD1 as D (5 bases). Germline V lookup: CDR1 SGDLS, CDR2 YYNGEE. The CDR3 consists of 13 residues. V lost 4 bases and J lost 4, with 9 bases in between.

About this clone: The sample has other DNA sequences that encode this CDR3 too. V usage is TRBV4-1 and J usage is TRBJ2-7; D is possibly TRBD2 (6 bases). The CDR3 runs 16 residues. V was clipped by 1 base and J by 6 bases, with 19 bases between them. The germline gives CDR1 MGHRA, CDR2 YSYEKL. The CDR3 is CASSQAEPGAGSEQYF. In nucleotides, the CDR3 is TGCGCCAGCAGCCAAGCTGAACCGGGAGCTGGGAGCGAGCAGTACTTC.